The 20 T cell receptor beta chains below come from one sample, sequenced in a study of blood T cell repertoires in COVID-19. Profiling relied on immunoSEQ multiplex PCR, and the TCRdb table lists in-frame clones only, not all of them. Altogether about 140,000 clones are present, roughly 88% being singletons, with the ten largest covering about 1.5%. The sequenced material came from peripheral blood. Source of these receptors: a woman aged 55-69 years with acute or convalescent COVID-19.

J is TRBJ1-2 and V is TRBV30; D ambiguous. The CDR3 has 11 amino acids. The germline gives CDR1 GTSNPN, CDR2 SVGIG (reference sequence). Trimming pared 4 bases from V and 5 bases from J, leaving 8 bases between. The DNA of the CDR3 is TGTGCCTGGACTGGTCGGTATGGCTACACCTTC. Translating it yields CAWTGRYGYTF.

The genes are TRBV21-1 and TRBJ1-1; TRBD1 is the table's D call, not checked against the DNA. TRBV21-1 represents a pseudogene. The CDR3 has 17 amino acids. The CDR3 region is CASSKVGPGQENTEAFF. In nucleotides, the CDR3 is TGTGCCAGCAGCAAAGTGGGACCGGGACAGGAGAACACTGAAGCTTTCTTT.

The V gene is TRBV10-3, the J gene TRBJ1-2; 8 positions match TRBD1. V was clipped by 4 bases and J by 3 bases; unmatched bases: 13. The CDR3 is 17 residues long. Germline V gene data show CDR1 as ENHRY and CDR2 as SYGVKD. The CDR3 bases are TGTGCCATCAGTGCCGGACAGGGTCGATCATTCGACTATGGCTACACCTTC. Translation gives CAISAGQGRSFDYGYTF.

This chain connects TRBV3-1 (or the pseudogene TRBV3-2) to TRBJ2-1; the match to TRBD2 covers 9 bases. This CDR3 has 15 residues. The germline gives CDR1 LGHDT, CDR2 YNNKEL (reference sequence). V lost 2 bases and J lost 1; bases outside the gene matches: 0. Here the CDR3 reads CASSQSGGSYNEQFF. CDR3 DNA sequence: TGTGCCAGCAGCCAAAGCGGGGGGTCCTACAATGAGCAGTTCTTC.

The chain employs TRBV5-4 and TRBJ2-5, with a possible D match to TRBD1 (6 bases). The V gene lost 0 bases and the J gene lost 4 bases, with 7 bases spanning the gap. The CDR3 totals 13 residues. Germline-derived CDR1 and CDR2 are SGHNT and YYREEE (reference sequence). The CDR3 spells CASSLDRVETQYF. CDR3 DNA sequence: TGTGCCAGCAGCTTGGACAGGGTAGAGACCCAGTACTTC.

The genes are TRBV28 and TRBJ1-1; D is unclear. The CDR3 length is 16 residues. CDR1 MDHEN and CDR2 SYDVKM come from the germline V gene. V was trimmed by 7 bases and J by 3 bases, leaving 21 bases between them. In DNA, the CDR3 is TGTGCCAGCACCAAAATACGCCCCGAGCGAGACACTGAAGCTTTCTTT. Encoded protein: CASTKIRPERDTEAFF.

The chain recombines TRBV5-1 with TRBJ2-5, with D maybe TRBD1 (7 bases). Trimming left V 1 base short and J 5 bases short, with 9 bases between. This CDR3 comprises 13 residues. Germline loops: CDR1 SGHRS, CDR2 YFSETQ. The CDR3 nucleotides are TGCGCCAGCAGCTTGCCAGGGGGGGAGACCCAGTACTTC. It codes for CASSLPGGETQYF.

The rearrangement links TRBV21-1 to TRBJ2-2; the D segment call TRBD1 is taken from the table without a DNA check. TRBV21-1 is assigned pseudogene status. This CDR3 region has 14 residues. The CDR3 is CASSGQGYTGELFF. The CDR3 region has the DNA TGTGCCAGCAGCGGACAGGGTTACACCGGGGAGCTGTTTTTT.

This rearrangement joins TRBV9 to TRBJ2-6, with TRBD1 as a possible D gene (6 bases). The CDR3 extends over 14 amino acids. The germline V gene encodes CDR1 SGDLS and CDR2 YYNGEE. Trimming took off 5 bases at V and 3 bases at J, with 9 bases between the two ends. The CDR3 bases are TGTGCCAGCAGTGCACAGGGTGGGGCCAACGTCCTGACTTTC. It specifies CASSAQGGANVLTF.

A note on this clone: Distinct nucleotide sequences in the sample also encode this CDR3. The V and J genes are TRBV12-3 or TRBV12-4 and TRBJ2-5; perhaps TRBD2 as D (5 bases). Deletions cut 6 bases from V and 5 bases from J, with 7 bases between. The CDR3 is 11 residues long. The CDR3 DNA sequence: TGTGCCAGCAGCCCGGGGGAGACCCAGTACTTC. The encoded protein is CASSPGETQYF.

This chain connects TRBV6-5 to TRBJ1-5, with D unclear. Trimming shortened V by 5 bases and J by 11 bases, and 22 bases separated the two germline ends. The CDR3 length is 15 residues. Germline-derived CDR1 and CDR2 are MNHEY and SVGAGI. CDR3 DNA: TGTGCCAGCAGTATACCTGGGCAGACGTTAAAGTCCCAGCATTTT. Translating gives CASSIPGQTLKSQHF.

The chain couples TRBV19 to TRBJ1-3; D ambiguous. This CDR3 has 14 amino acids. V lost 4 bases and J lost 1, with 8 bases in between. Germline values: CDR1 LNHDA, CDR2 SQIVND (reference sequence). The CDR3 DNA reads TGTGCCAGTAGTAGTATGAGATCTGGAAACACCATATATTTT. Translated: CASSSMRSGNTIYF.

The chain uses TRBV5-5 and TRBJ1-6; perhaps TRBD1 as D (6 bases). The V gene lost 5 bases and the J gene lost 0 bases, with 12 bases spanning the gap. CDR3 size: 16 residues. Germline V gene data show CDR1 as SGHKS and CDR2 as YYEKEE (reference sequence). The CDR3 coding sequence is TGTGCCAGCAGTAGGGACATAAGCTCCTATAATTCACCCCTCCACTTT. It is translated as CASSRDISSYNSPLHF.

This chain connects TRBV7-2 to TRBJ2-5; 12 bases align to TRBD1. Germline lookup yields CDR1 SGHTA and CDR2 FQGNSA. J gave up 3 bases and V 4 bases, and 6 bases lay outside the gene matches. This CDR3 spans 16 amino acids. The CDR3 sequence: CASSSSGTGGKETQYF. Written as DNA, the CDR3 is TGTGCCAGCAGCTCTTCTGGGACAGGGGGCAAAGAGACCCAGTACTTC. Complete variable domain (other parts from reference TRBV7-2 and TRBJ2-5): GAGVSQSPSNKVTEKGKDVELRCDPISGHTALYWYRQSLGQGLEFLIYFQGNSAPDKSGLPSDRFSAERTGGSVSTLTIQRTQQEDSAVYLCASSSSGTGGKETQYFGPGTRLLVL.

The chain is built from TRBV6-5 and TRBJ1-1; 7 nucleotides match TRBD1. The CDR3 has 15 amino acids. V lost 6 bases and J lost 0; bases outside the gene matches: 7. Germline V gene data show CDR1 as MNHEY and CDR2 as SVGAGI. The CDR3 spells CASSSSGGVNTEAFF. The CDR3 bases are TGTGCCAGCAGCTCTTCAGGGGGAGTGAACACTGAAGCTTTCTTT.

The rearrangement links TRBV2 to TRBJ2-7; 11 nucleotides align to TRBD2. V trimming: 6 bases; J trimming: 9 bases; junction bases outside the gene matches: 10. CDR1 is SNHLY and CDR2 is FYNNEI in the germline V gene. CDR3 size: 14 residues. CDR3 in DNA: TGTGCCAGCAGGGCTCCAACTAGCGGGGGTCTGCAGTACTTC. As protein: CASRAPTSGGLQYF. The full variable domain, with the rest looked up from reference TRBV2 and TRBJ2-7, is EPEVTQTPSHQVTQMGQEVILRCVPISNHLYFYWYRQILGQKVEFLVSFYNNEISEKSEIFDDQFSVERPDGSNFTLKIRSTKLEDSAMYFCASRAPTSGGLQYFGPGTRLTVT.

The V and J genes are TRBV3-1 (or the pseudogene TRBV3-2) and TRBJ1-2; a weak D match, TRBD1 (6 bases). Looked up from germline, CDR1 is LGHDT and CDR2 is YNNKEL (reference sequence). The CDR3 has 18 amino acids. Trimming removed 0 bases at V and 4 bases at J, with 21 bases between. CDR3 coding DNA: TGTGCCAGCAGCCAAGATCTCGGACGAGGCACAGGGACCTATGGCTACACCTTC. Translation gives CASSQDLGRGTGTYGYTF.

The CDR3 sequence is CASRTGGLGQETQYF. The DNA for the CDR3 is TGCGCCAGCAGAACAGGGGGCCTCGGCCAAGAGACCCAGTACTTC. The chain links TRBV5-1 to TRBJ2-5; the match to TRBD1 covers 9 bases. The CDR3 covers 15 residues. V dropped 5 bases and J dropped 1; count of bases not matched to a gene: 6. Germline CDR1 and CDR2: SGHRS and YFSETQ. Based on the CDR3 plus reference TRBV5-1 and TRBJ2-5, the full variable domain is KAGVTQTPRYLIKTRGQQVTLSCSPISGHRSVSWYQQTPGQGLQFLFEYFSETQRNKGNFPGRFSGRQFSNSRSEMNVSTLELGDSALYLCASRTGGLGQETQYFGPGTRLLVL.

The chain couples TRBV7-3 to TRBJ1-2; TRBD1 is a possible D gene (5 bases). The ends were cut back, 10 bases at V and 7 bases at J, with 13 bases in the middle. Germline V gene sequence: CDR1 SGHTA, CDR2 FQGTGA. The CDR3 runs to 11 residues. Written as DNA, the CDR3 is TGTGCCACCGGACCGGGGGGTGGCTACACCTTC. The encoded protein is CATGPGGGYTF.

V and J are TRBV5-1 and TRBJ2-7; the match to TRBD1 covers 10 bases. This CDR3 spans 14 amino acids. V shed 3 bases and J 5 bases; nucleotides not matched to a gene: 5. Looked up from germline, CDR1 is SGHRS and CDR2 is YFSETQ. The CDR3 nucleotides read TGCGCCAGCAGCTCTCAAGGACAGGGGGACGAGCAGTACTTC. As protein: CASSSQGQGDEQYF.